The TCR beta chain under discussion was sequenced for a study of cytomegalovirus exposure and HLA in healthy donors. About the research overall: A previous analysis identified 100 million or so unique TCR beta sequences derived from roughly 180 million T cells. Points from the study as a whole: CMV serostatus was the only immune exposure information that was available. Some segments of the V type, notably TRBV6-2 and TRBV6-3, were excluded as indistinguishable.

This CDR3 is built from 15 residues. V was clipped by 3 bases and J by 7 bases; unmatched bases: 5. Germline CDR1 reads SGHRS; CDR2 reads YFSETQ. Vbeta (60) and Jbeta (13) primers were used in the PCR. Sequenced by immunoSEQ multiplex PCR; TCRdb stores in-frame clones only, minus some. The sample carries approximately 220,000 clones, approximately 80% recorded once. Comments on this clone: Its antigen remains unidentified.

The specimen was PBMCs. The TCR sequence derives from a man in his thirties or forties in good health and CMV-seronegative. The rearrangement joins TRBV5-1 to TRBJ1-6, with TRBD1 matching 9 bases. The CDR3 sequence: CASSWTGQGNSPLHF. In nucleotides, the CDR3 is TGCGCCAGCAGCTGGACGGGACAGGGAAATTCACCCCTCCACTTT.